The sequence of this T cell receptor beta chain was determined in a study of vaccination effects on CD4 cells after COVID-19. General study findings and limits: Infection- and vaccine-induced clones contracted markedly late after vaccination.

This clone was counted a few times. The antigen is not known. The method was immunoSEQ multiplex PCR; TCRdb's version includes in-frame clones alone and lacks a portion of them. The sample shows tens of thousands of clones, 70% to 85% of them seen only once. Once cultured for around 11 days, the cells underwent separation to obtain CD4+ T cells. Each participant was administered two doses of either the BNT162b2 or the mRNA-1273 vaccine. Having tested negative for nucleocapsid antibodies, the vaccine recipients showed no prior SARS-CoV-2 infection. IL-2 medium took the place of half the medium on both days 3 and 7. The CDR3 is made up of 13 amino acids. Trimming shortened V by 1 base and J by 6 bases, and 8 bases separated the two germline ends. CDR1 and CDR2 (germline): SGDLS, YYNGEE.

The sequence derives from a human donor who received a COVID-19 vaccine. This material consisted of CD4+ T cells from PBMCs cultured without peptide, taken after COVID-19 vaccination. The chain joins TRBV9 to TRBJ1-5; D call uncertain. DNA of the CDR3: TGTGCCAGCAGCGTAAGTTATGGTCAGCCCCAGCATTTT. It specifies CASSVSYGQPQHF.